Listed here are 6 T cell receptor beta chains from one sample, sequenced in a study of T cell responses to AZD1222 COVID-19 vaccine. Sequencing used immunoSEQ multiplex PCR; TCRdb keeps in-frame clones, though not all of them. The sample holds under 200,000 clones, 90% seen once. The source material was peripheral blood, sampled on day 0 of AZD1222 vaccination. These receptors originate from an adult in good health.

The rearrangement links TRBV5-1 to TRBJ2-1; a possible D gene is TRBD1 (6 bases). Germline-derived CDR1 and CDR2 are SGHRS and YFSETQ. The CDR3 is 14 amino acids. The V and J ends lost 3 bases and 6 bases respectively, with 13 bases between them. The CDR3 DNA sequence: TGCGCCAGCAGCTACCAGACAGGCGGCAATGAGCAGTTCTTC. This gives the protein CASSYQTGGNEQFF.

The gene calls are TRBV7-6 and TRBJ2-1, with 8 bases lining up with TRBD2. V dropped 3 bases and J dropped 0; count of bases not matched to a gene: 10. There are 18 residues in the CDR3. From germline, CDR1 is SGHVS and CDR2 FNYEAQ. CDR3 sequence: CASSLRRAGGHSYNEQFF. The CDR3 nucleotides read TGTGCCAGCAGCTTGCGGAGGGCGGGGGGCCACTCCTACAATGAGCAGTTCTTC.

The genes are TRBV9 and TRBJ1-5; D call uncertain. V was clipped by 4 bases and J by 0 bases, with 11 bases between them. Per germline, CDR1 SGDLS and CDR2 YYNGEE. The CDR3 consists of 15 residues. The CDR3 is CASSPSGDSNQPQHF. CDR3 nucleotide sequence: TGTGCCAGCAGCCCCTCGGGTGATAGCAATCAGCCCCAGCATTTT.

The gene calls are TRBV11-2 and TRBJ2-3, with 9 bases identical to TRBD1. The V and J ends lost 5 bases and 6 bases, in that order; junction bases with no gene match: 6. This CDR3 spans 14 amino acids. The germline V gene has CDR1 SGHAT and CDR2 FQNNGV. CDR3 in DNA: TGTGCCAGCAGCCGGGGACAGGGTGGGGATACGCAGTATTTT. Residues: CASSRGQGGDTQYF.

The chain uses TRBV7-6 and TRBJ2-7; D might be TRBD2 (6 bases). CDR1 and CDR2 from the germline V gene are SGHVS and FNYEAQ. V shed 7 bases and J shed 3 bases, with 28 bases lying between them. There are 18 residues in the CDR3. CDR3: CASTKGKTGGPQDYEQYF. Here the CDR3 DNA reads TGTGCCAGCACTAAGGGGAAAACCGGGGGACCCCAAGACTACGAGCAGTACTTC.

J is TRBJ1-1 and V is TRBV19; the D is unclear. The length of the CDR3 is 14 residues. Trimming left V 5 bases short and J 11 bases short, with 21 bases between. Per the germline V gene, CDR1 is LNHDA and CDR2 is SQIVND (reference sequence). CDR3 residues: CASSSGFPGGQAFF. Here the CDR3 DNA reads TGTGCCAGTAGTTCGGGTTTCCCAGGCGGCCAGGCTTTCTTT.